This record covers a single T cell receptor beta chain. Its antigen is as yet unknown. The data originate from a study of tumor and adjacent non-tumor tissue in lung cancer. Across the whole study: Stage I to III disease affected 10 men and roughly 5 women aged about 30 to 76. Study outcomes and limitations: Shorter survival was associated with higher TCR diversity in tumors.

Three rounds of nested PCR, following a modified ARM-PCR protocol, produced the TCRbeta library. TCRdb called the multiplex PCR reads again in MiXCR, with one record for every CDR3 protein. The sample has some 70,000 distinct CDR3 sequences, under 70% seen once. This CDR3 spans 18 amino acids. V gave up 8 bases and J gave up 4 bases, with 26 bases separating them. Germline V gene sequence: CDR1 MGHRA, CDR2 YSYEKL. The template was RNA from unsorted bulk tissue. Distant lung tissue was collected more than 3 cm away from the tumor edge. The J gene is TRBJ2-2, the V gene TRBV4-1; perhaps TRBD1 as D (6 bases). Input material: distant non-tumor lung tissue. The clonotype was recovered from a woman aged 45-59 years with non-small cell lung cancer. This CDR3 is CASDERGRGQRFTGELFF. CDR3 DNA sequence: TGCGCCAGCGACGAAAGGGGGAGAGGACAGAGATTCACCGGGGAGCTGTTTTTT.